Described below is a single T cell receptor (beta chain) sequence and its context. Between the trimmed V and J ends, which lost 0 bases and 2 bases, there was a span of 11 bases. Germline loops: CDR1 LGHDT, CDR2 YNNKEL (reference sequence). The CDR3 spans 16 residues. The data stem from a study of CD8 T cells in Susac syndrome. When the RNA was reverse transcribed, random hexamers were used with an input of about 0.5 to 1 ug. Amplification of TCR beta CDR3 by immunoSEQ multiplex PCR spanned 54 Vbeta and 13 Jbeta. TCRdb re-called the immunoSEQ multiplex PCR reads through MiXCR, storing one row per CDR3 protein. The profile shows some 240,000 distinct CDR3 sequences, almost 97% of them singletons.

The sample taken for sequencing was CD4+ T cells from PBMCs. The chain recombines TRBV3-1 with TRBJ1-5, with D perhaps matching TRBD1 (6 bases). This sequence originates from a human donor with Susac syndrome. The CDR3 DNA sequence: TGTGCCAGCAGCCAAGACGCAGGGGTGGGCAATCAGCCCCAGCATTTT. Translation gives CASSQDAGVGNQPQHF.